This TCR beta chain is drawn from a study of blood T cell repertoires in COVID-19. Clones were sequenced by immunoSEQ multiplex PCR, and TCRdb holds only the in-frame ones, with some missing. The sample consists of tens of thousands of clones, 89% of them appearing once. This CDR3 has 13 amino acids. CDR1 is LGHDT, CDR2 YNNKEL, per germline (reference sequence). Trimming shortened V by 5 bases and J by 0 bases, and 6 bases separated the two germline ends. The sample consisted of peripheral blood. The chain uses TRBV3-1 (or the pseudogene TRBV3-2) and TRBJ2-3; no clear D gene. This TCR was sampled from a man aged 50 to 60 with COVID-19, enrolled during active disease. The chain's CDR3 is CASSATSTDTQYF. The CDR3 nucleotides read TGTGCCAGCAGCGCCACTAGCACAGATACGCAGTATTTT.